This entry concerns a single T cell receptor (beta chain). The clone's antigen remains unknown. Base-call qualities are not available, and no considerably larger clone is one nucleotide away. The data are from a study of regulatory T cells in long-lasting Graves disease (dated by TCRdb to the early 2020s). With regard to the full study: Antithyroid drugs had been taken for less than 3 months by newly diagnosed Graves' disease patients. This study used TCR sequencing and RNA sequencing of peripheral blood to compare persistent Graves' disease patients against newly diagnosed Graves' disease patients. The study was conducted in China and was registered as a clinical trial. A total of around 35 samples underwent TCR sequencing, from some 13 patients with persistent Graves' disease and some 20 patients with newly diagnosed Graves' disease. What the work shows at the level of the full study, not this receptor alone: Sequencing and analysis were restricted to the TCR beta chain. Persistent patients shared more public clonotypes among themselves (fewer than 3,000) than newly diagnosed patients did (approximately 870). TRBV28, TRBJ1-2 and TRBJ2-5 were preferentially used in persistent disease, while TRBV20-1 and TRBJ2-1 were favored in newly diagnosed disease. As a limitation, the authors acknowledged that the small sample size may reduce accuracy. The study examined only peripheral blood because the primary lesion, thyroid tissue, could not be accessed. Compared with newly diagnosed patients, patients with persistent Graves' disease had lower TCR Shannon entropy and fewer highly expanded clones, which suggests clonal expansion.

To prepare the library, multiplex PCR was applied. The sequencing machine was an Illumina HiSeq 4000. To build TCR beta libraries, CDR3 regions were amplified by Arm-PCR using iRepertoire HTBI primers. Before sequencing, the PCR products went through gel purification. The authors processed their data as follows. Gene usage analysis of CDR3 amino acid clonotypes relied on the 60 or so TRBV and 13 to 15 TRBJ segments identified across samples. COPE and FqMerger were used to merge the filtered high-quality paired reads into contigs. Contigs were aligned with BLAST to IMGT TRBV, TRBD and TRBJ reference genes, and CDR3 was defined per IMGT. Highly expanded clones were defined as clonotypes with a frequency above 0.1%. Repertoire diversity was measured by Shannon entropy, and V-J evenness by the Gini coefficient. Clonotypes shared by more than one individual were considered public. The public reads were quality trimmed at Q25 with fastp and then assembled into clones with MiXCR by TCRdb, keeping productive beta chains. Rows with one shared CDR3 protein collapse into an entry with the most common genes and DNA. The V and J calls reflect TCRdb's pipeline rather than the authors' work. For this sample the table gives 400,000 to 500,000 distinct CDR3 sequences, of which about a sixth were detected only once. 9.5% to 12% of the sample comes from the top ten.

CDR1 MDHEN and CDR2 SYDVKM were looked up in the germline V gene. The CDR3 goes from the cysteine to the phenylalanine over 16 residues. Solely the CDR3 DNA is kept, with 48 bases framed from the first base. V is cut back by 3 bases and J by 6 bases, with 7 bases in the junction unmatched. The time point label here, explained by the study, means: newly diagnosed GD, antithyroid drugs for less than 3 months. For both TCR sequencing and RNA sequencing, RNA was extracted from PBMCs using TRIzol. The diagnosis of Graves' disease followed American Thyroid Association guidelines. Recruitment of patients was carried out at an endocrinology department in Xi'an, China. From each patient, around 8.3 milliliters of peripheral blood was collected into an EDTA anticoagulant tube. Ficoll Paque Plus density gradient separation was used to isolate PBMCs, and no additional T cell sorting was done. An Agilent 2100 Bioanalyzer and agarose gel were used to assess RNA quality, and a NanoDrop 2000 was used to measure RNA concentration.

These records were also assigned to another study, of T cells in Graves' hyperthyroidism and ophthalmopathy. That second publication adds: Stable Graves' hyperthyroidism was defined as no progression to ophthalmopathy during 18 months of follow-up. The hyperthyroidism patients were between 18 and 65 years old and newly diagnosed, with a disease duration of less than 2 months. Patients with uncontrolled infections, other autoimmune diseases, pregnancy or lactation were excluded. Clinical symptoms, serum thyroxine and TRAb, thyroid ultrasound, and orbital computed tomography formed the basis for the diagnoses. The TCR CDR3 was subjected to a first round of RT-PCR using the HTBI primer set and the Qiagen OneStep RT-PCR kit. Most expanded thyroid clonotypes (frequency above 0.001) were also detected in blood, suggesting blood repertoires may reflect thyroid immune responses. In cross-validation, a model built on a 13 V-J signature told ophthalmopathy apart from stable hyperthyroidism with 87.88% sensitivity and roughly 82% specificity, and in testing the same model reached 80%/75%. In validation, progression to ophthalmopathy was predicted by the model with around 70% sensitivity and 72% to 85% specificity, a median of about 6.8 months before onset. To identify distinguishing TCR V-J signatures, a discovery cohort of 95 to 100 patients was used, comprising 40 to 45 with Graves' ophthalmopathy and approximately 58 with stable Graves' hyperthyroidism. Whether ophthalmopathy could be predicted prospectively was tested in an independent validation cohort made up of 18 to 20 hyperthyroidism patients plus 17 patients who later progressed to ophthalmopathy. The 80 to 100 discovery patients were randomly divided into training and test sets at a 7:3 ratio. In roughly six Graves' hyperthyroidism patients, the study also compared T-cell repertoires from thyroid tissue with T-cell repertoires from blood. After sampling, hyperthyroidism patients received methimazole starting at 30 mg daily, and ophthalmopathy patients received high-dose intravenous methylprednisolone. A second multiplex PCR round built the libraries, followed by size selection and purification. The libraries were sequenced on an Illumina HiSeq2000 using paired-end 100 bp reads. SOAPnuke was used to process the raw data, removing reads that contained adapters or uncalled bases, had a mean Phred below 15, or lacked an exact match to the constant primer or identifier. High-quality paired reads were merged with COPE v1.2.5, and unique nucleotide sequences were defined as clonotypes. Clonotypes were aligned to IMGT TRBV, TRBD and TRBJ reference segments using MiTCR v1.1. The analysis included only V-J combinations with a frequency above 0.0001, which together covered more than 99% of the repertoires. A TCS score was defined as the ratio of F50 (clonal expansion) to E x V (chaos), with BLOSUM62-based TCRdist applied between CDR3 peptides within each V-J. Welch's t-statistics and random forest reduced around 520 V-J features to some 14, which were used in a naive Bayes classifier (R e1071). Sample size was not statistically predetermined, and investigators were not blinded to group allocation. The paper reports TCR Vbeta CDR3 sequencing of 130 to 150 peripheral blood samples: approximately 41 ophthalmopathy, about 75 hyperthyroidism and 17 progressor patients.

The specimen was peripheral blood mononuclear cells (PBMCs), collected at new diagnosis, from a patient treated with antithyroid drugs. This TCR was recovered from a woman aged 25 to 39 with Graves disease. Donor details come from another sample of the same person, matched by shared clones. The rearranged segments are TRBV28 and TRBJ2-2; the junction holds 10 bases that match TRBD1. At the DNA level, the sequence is TGTGCCAGCAGTTTCGCGGGACAGGGGCCCGCCGGGGAGCTGTTTTTT. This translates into CASSFAGQGPAGELFF.